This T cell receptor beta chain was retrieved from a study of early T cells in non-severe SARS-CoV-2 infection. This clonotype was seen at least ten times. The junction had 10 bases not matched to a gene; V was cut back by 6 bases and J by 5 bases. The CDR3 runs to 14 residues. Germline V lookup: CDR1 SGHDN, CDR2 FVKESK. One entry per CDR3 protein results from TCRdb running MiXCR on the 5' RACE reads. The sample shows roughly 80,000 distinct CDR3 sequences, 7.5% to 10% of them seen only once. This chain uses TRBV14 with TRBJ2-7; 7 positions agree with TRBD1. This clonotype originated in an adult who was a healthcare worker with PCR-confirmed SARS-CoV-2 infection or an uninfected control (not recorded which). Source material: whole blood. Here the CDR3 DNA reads TGTGCCAGCAGTAGACAGGGCGGCATTGACGAGCAGTACTTC. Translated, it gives CASSRQGGIDEQYF. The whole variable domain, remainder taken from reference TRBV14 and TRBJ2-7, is EAGVTQFPSHSVIEKGQTVTLRCDPISGHDNLYWYRRVMGKEIKFLLHFVKESKQDESGMPNNRFLAERTGGTYSTLKVQPAELEDSGVYFCASSRQGGIDEQYFGPGTRLTVT.